One and the same sample provided the 9 T cell receptor beta chains below, sequenced in a study of post-analysis software for immune sequencing data. Prepared libraries of TCR beta cDNA carried unique molecular identifiers. TCRdb passed the PCR reads through MiXCR, listing each CDR3 protein once. The sample yields a few hundred thousand distinct CDR3 sequences, approximately 31% seen once. Their antigens remain unidentified. Study findings and constraints: Controls had lower frequencies than patients of about 5 TRBV segments, which included TRBV5-6, TRBV5-1 and TRBV20-1.

Sequences were obtained from blood. These receptors all come from a girl younger than 18 with multiple sclerosis.

The rearrangement uses TRBV3-1 and TRBJ2-7; TRBD1 or TRBD2 may be the D gene (6 bases each). This CDR3 has 14 amino acids. The germline gives CDR1 LGHDT, CDR2 YNNKEL (reference sequence). Trimming removed 0 bases at V and 6 bases at J, with 12 bases between. As DNA, the CDR3 is TGTGCCAGCAGCCAAGAAGGGGGGTTCTCCGAGCAGTACTTC. This codes for CASSQEGGFSEQYF.

This clonotype was counted at least ten times. This chain joins TRBV5-1 and TRBJ1-2; D is uncertain. Germline V lookup: CDR1 SGHRS, CDR2 YFSETQ. The V end lost 0 bases, the J end lost 5 bases, and 11 bases lay between the germline ends. This CDR3 is built from 14 residues. The CDR3 protein is CASSLAGGSYGYTF. CDR3 in DNA: TGCGCCAGCAGCTTGGCTGGAGGGTCTTATGGCTACACCTTC.

Here the CDR3 reads CSARGLAGGLAQFF. DNA for the CDR3: TGCAGTGCTAGGGGACTAGCGGGGGGGCTAGCGCAGTTCTTC. The chain employs TRBV20-1 and TRBJ2-1, with 16 bases lining up with TRBD2. V shed 3 bases and J 12 bases; nucleotides not matched to a gene: 5. The CDR3 is made up of 14 amino acids. CDR1 is DFQATT and CDR2 is SNEGSKA in the germline V gene (reference sequence).

The J gene is TRBJ2-6, the V gene TRBV6-5, with no clear D. The length of the CDR3 is 18 residues. V dropped 4 bases and J dropped 0 bases, with 16 bases sitting between them. Germline CDR1 reads MNHEY; CDR2 reads SVGAGI. This CDR3 reads CASSSSTTGSSGANVLTF. For the CDR3, the DNA is TGTGCCAGCAGTTCATCCACCACCGGTTCCTCTGGGGCCAACGTCCTGACTTTC.

The rearrangement links TRBV5-1 to TRBJ2-5; D might be TRBD1 or TRBD2, each matching 6 bases. The closer fit of TRBJ2-7 to the DNA end suggests the J call may be wrong. The V gene's germline CDR1 is SGHRS and CDR2 YFSETQ. CDR3 size: 13 residues. The CDR3 nucleotides are TGCGCCAGCAAAACGGAGGGGGCCTACGAGCAGTACTTC. It encodes CASKTEGAYEQYF.

This clonotype has only a few counts. V is TRBV11-1 and J is TRBJ2-1, with 8 bases matching TRBD1. The length of the CDR3 is 16 residues. J gave up 3 bases and V 6 bases, and 10 bases lay outside the gene matches. Germline loops: CDR1 SGHAT, CDR2 FQDESV (reference sequence). In nucleotides, the CDR3 is TGTGCCAGCAGTACGGACAGGGCCGAAAGCTACAATGAGCAGTTCTTC. This gives the protein CASSTDRAESYNEQFF.

This clonotype was picked up a small number of times. This sequence joins TRBV2 and TRBJ1-2; TRBD1 matches 7 bases. CDR1 is SNHLY, CDR2 FYNNEI, per germline. The J segment lost 7 bases and the V segment lost 1 base, leaving 12 bases of the junction unmatched. This CDR3 region has 16 residues. The CDR3 reads CASSEGGQAPSSGYTF. The CDR3 DNA sequence: TGTGCCAGCAGTGAAGGAGGACAGGCACCTAGTAGTGGCTACACCTTC.

The chain combines TRBV7-9 with TRBJ1-1, with D perhaps TRBD1 (6 bases). V was trimmed by 3 bases and J by 0 bases, leaving 11 bases between them. Germline CDR1 is SEHNR and CDR2 is FQNEAQ (reference sequence). The CDR3 is 15 residues long. CDR3 in DNA: TGTGCCAGCAGCTTGCGGGACACCTTGAACACTGAAGCTTTCTTT. Its translation: CASSLRDTLNTEAFF. The full variable domain, with the rest looked up from reference TRBV7-9 and TRBJ1-1, is DTGVSQNPRHKITKRGQNVTFRCDPISEHNRLYWYRQTLGQGPEFLTYFQNEAQLEKSRLLSDRFSAERPKGSFSTLEIQRTEQGDSAMYLCASSLRDTLNTEAFFGQGTRLTVV.

This clonotype was seen only a few times. The chain has TRBV7-3 and TRBJ2-7, with D perhaps TRBD1 (5 bases). In germline, CDR1 is SGHTA, CDR2 FQGTGA. Deletions cut 2 bases from V and 0 bases from J, with 8 bases between. This CDR3 comprises 14 residues. CDR3 amino acids: CASSLYRGSYEQYF. Written as DNA, the CDR3 is TGTGCCAGCAGCTTATATAGGGGCTCCTACGAGCAGTACTTC.